The sequence of this T cell receptor (beta chain) was determined in a study of T cell responses to AZD1222 COVID-19 vaccine. Only in-frame clones appear in the TCRdb table, and some are missing; sequencing was by immunoSEQ multiplex PCR. This table holds about 150,000 clones, about 87% found once. Germline CDR1 is MDHEN and CDR2 is SYDVKM. This CDR3 contains 15 residues. The V and J ends lost 6 bases and 0 bases respectively, with 14 bases between them. The sample consisted of peripheral blood, taken on day 0 of AZD1222 vaccination. This chain joins TRBV28 and TRBJ2-5; possibly TRBD2 for D (5 bases). This sequence originates from an adult in good health. CDR3 nucleotides: TGTGCCAGCAGCTCCTACGGGGAATACCAAGAGACCCAGTACTTC. The encoded protein is CASSSYGEYQETQYF.